This T cell receptor (beta chain) was identified during a study of shared clonotypes between healthy human individuals. Findings of the study overall: Researchers sampled only blood; tissue repertoires likely differ.

Regarding this clone: The target antigen is unknown.

Trimming removed 1 base at V and 7 bases at J, with 14 bases between. The CDR3 runs to 14 residues. Germline V gene lookup returns CDR1 SGHVS and CDR2 FNYEAQ. Those who donated were healthy HIV-negative adults, with no recent acute infections or vaccinations reported. Each subset's genomic DNA was shared equally among a number of immunoSEQ plates. Some clones are missing from TCRdb's copy, which holds only in-frame ones; the method was immunoSEQ multiplex PCR. The data contain about 230,000 clones, approximately 70% of them singletons. The sample consisted of memory CD4+ T cells sorted from blood. As for subset: CD45RA-negative fraction. The receptor comes from a man aged 30 to 45 in good health. This chain uses TRBV7-6 with TRBJ2-7; D may be TRBD1 or TRBD2 (5 bases each). CDR3 protein: CASSLGGTGLEQYF. The CDR3 DNA reads as TGTGCCAGCAGCTTAGGAGGGACGGGCTTGGAGCAGTACTTC.